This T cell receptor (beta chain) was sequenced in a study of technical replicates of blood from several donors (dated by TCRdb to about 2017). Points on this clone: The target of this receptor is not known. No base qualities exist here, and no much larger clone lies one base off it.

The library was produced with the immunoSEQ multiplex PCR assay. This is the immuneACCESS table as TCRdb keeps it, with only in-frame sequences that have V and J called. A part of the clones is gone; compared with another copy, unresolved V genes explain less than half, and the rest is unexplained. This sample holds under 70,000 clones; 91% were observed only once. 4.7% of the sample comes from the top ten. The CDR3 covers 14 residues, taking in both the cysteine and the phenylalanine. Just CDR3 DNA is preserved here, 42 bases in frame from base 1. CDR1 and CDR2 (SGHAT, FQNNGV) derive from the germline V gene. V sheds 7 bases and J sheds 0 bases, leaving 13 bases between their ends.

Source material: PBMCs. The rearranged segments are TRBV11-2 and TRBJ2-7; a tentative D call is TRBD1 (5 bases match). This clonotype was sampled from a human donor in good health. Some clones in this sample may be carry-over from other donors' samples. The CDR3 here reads CASTLGLSSYEQYF. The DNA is TGTGCCAGCACCCTGGGGCTGAGCTCCTACGAGCAGTACTTC.